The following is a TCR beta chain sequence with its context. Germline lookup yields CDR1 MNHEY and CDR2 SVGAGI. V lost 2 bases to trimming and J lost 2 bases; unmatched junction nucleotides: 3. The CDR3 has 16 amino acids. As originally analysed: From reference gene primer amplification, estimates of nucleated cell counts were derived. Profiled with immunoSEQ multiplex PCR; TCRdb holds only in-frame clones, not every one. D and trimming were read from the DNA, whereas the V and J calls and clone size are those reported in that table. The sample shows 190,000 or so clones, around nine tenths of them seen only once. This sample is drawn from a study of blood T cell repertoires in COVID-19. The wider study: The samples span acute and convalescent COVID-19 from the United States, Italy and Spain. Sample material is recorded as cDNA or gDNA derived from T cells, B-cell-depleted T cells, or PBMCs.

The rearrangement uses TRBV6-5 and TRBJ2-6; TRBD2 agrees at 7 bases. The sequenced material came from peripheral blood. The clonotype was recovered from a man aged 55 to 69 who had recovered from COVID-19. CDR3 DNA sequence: TGTGCCAGCAGTTACGCCAGCGGGGCTGGGGCCAACGTCCTGACTTTC. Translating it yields CASSYASGAGANVLTF.